This TCR beta chain was retrieved from a study of cytomegalovirus exposure and HLA in healthy donors. Study overall: Findings of an earlier analysis included roughly 120 million unique TCR beta sequences from 200 million or so T cells. Counted in an early data release were approximately 85 million unique TCRs from HLA-typed donors.

Study conclusions and caveats: Later on, an analysis showed TCR association rates differing by HLA locus, with DRB1 the most and HLA-C the fewest.

V was shortened by 2 bases and J by 0 bases, with 5 bases between the two germline ends. The germline gives CDR1 MNHEY, CDR2 SVGAGI. The CDR3 is 13 residues long. Only a few counts were recorded for this clone. What it binds is not known. Vbeta (60) and Jbeta (13) primers were used in the PCR. Sequencing was performed with immunoSEQ multiplex PCR; in TCRdb, only in-frame clones are kept and a portion is missing. The sample lists approximately 150,000 clones, 55% to 75% occurring once. This sequence joins TRBV6-5 and TRBJ2-7; no reliable D call. The sequence was collected from a human donor in good health. Sample: PBMCs. CDR3 in DNA: TGTGCCAGCAGTTACCGGTCCTCCTACGAGCAGTACTTC. This encodes CASSYRSSYEQYF.